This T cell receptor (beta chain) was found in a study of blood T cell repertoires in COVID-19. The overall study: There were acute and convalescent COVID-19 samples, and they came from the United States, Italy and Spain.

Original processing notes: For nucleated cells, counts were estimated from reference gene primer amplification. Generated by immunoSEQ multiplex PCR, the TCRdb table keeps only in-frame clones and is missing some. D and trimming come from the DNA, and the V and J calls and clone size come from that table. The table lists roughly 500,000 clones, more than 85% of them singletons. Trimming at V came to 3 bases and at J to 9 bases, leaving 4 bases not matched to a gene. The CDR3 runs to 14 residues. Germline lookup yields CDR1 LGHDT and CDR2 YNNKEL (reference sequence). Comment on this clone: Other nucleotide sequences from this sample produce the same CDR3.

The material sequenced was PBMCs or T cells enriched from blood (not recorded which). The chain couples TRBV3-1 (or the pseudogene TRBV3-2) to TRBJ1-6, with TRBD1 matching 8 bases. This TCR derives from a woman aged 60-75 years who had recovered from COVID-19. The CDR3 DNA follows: TGTGCCAGCAGCCAGGGGACAGGTGGTTCACCCCTCCACTTT. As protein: CASSQGTGGSPLHF.